A single sample is the source of the 30 T cell receptor beta chains below, sequenced in a study of CD8 T cells in Susac syndrome. With random hexamers, 0.5 to 1 ug RNA was reverse transcribed. TCRdb fed the immunoSEQ multiplex PCR reads into MiXCR, producing one record per CDR3 protein. Among about 150,000 distinct CDR3 sequences listed, approximately 94% were seen once. Sequencing used CD8+ T cells from PBMCs. The receptor source for this set is a human donor with multiple sclerosis.

The chain combines TRBV13 with TRBJ1-1, with a weak D call TRBD1 (5 bases). The V end was cut by 7 bases, the J end by 1 base, with 10 bases between. Looked up from germline, CDR1 is PRHDT and CDR2 is FYEKMQ (reference sequence). This CDR3 region has 13 residues. The CDR3 DNA is TGTGCCAGCAAGGATCAGGGGAACACTGAAGCTTTCTTT. As protein: CASKDQGNTEAFF.

The genes are TRBV20-1 and TRBJ2-7, with 7 bases lining up with TRBD2. J lost 3 bases, V lost 2 bases, and 10 bases had no gene match. This CDR3 comprises 15 residues. CDR1 and CDR2 from the germline V gene are DFQATT and SNEGSKA (reference sequence). The CDR3 here is CSARPVWEGNYEQYF. The CDR3 nucleotides are TGCAGTGCTAGACCCGTTTGGGAGGGAAACTACGAGCAGTACTTC.

This rearrangement joins TRBV4-3 to TRBJ1-2; a possible D gene is TRBD1 (5 bases). The CDR3 extends over 13 amino acids. Germline CDR1 LGHNA, CDR2 YSLEER. The ends were cut back, 2 bases at V and 8 bases at J, with 12 bases in the middle. The CDR3 DNA is TGCGCCAGCAGCCAAAGACGGGGGGACGGCTACACCTTC. Translation gives CASSQRRGDGYTF.

V usage is TRBV10-3 and J usage is TRBJ1-1, with a tentative D call TRBD1 (5 bases). V gave up 4 bases and J gave up 5 bases, with 8 bases separating them. Germline CDR1 is ENHRY and CDR2 is SYGVKD. The CDR3 totals 12 residues. CDR3 DNA: TGTGCCATCAGTGTCCCAGGGACTGAAGCTTTCTTT. This translates into CAISVPGTEAFF.

This sequence joins TRBV13 and TRBJ1-1; tentatively, D is TRBD1 (5 bases). CDR1 is PRHDT, CDR2 FYEKMQ, per germline (reference sequence). V lost 9 bases and J 1 base, leaving 18 bases between the germline ends. The CDR3 sequence is 15 residues long. The CDR3 sequence is CASGKFGAANTEAFF. Written as DNA, the CDR3 is TGTGCCAGTGGGAAATTCGGGGCCGCGAACACTGAAGCTTTCTTT.

The J gene is TRBJ1-6, the V gene TRBV15, with TRBD1 matching 9 bases. Trimming cost V 8 bases and J 10 bases; bases outside gene matches: 21. The CDR3 sequence is 18 residues long. CDR1 LNHNV and CDR2 YYDKDF come from the germline V gene (reference sequence). The CDR3 bases are TGTGCCACCGATTCGGGACAGGGCTTCGGGGAAGTTCGGTCACCCCTCCACTTT. Translated, it gives CATDSGQGFGEVRSPLHF.

The chain links TRBV20-1 to TRBJ2-7; tentatively, D is TRBD1 (5 bases). CDR1 DFQATT and CDR2 SNEGSKA come from the germline V gene (reference sequence). The germline V and J ends were trimmed by 5 bases and 3 bases, with 11 bases remaining between them. This CDR3 region has 12 residues. The CDR3 is CSAGIRDYEQYF. For the CDR3, the DNA is TGCAGTGCTGGTATCAGGGACTACGAGCAGTACTTC.

This chain uses TRBV29-1 with TRBJ2-1, with TRBD2 as a possible D gene (6 bases). Between the trimmed V and J ends, which lost 2 bases and 7 bases, there was a span of 6 bases. The CDR3 is 11 amino acids. The germline V gene has CDR1 SQVTM and CDR2 ANQGSEA. The CDR3 region is CSVESGNEQFF. In nucleotides, the CDR3 is TGCAGCGTTGAAAGCGGGAATGAGCAGTTCTTC.

The chain recombines TRBV3-1 with TRBJ1-1; 8 bases map to TRBD1. J lost 11 bases, V lost 5 bases, and 16 bases had no gene match. Germline CDR1 and CDR2: LGHDT and YNNKEL (reference sequence). This CDR3 region has 15 residues. The CDR3 loop is CASSNPGQGPNGAFF. The CDR3 coding sequence is TGTGCCAGCAGCAATCCTGGACAGGGACCCAACGGTGCTTTCTTT.

V and J are TRBV27 and TRBJ2-4; D unclear. Looked up from germline, CDR1 is MNHEY and CDR2 is SMNVEV (reference sequence). The germline V and J ends were trimmed by 4 bases and 0 bases, with 10 bases remaining between them. The CDR3 extends over 15 amino acids. The CDR3, as DNA: TGTGCCAGCAGTTCTCCCTCTGTAGCCAAAAACATTCAGTACTTC. Translated: CASSSPSVAKNIQYF.

The gene calls are TRBV20-1 and TRBJ1-2; the D gene is possibly TRBD1 (6 bases). The CDR3 extends over 15 amino acids. V lost 0 bases to trimming and J lost 7 bases, with 18 bases between them. Germline CDR1 reads DFQATT; CDR2 reads SNEGSKA (reference sequence). The CDR3 protein is CSARDRQEPLSGYTF. CDR3 sequence (DNA): TGCAGTGCTAGAGACCGACAGGAGCCGCTTTCTGGCTACACCTTC.

This clonotype was seen once. The CDR3 loop reads CAWSSVGATDTQYF. The CDR3 bases are TGTGCCTGGAGTTCAGTGGGGGCCACAGATACGCAGTATTTT. The chain recombines TRBV30 with TRBJ2-3, with a possible D match to TRBD1 (6 bases). Germline loops: CDR1 GTSNPN, CDR2 SVGIG (reference sequence). V lost 2 bases and J 2 bases, leaving 11 bases between the germline ends. There are 14 residues in the CDR3.

This rearrangement joins TRBV20-1 to TRBJ1-1; D is undetermined. Germline V gives CDR1 DFQATT, CDR2 SNEGSKA (reference sequence). V lost 6 bases to trimming and J lost 6 bases, with 11 bases between them. The CDR3 contains 11 residues. CDR3 DNA: TGCAGTGCCGTCCGGCGGGCTGAAGCTTTCTTT. Translating gives CSAVRRAEAFF.

The chain carries TRBV11-2 and TRBJ2-7; D is perhaps TRBD2 (7 bases). The CDR3 has 15 amino acids. Germline loops: CDR1 SGHAT, CDR2 FQNNGV. V was shortened by 5 bases and J by 2 bases, with 16 bases between the two germline ends. Here the CDR3 reads CASSLGGRATYEQYF. In nucleotides, the CDR3 is TGTGCCAGCAGCCTAGGGGGGAGGGCCACCTACGAGCAGTACTTC.

V gene TRBV27 combines with J gene TRBJ2-3, with 7 nucleotides matching TRBD2. The CDR3 covers 12 residues. From germline, CDR1 is MNHEY and CDR2 SMNVEV (reference sequence). With V trimmed by 3 bases and J by 10 bases, 4 bases remained unmatched. The DNA for the CDR3 is TGTGCCAGCAGTTTGGGGGGGAGGGCGCAGTATTTT. Encoded protein: CASSLGGRAQYF.

V and J are TRBV2 and TRBJ1-1; D is uncertain. CDR3 length equals 12 residues. Looked up from germline, CDR1 is SNHLY and CDR2 is FYNNEI. V gave up 6 bases and J gave up 0 bases, with 5 bases separating them. CDR3 residues: CASRRMNTEAFF. CDR3 nucleotides: TGTGCCAGCAGGCGAATGAACACTGAAGCTTTCTTT.

V is TRBV4-2 and J is TRBJ2-5; D gene uncertain. Germline V CDR1 and CDR2: LGHNA, YNFKEQ. V shed 1 base and J shed 1 base, with 16 bases lying between them. CDR3 length equals 17 residues. For the CDR3, the DNA is TGTGCCAGCAGCCAAGCTTCTCCGGAAGGCTCCCAAGAGACCCAGTACTTC. It encodes CASSQASPEGSQETQYF.

The chain recombines TRBV9 with TRBJ1-5; possible D gene TRBD1, 6 bases. Trimming removed 4 bases at V and 6 bases at J, with 14 bases between. Germline lookup yields CDR1 SGDLS and CDR2 YYNGEE. The CDR3 extends over 14 amino acids. DNA of the CDR3: TGTGCCAGCAGCTCTACAGGGTCGGGTCAGCCCCAGCATTTT. Its protein is CASSSTGSGQPQHF.

The chain carries TRBV9 and TRBJ2-7; D uncertain. V lost 0 bases and J lost 0, with 10 bases in between. This CDR3 contains 15 residues. Germline loops: CDR1 SGDLS, CDR2 YYNGEE. The chain's CDR3 is CASSVGGKSSYEQYF. The CDR3, as DNA: TGTGCCAGCAGCGTAGGAGGCAAAAGCTCCTACGAGCAGTACTTC.

The V call is TRBV2, the J call TRBJ2-7, with D maybe TRBD1 (5 bases). The V end was cut by 6 bases, the J end by 1 base, with 22 bases between. From germline, CDR1 is SNHLY and CDR2 FYNNEI. The CDR3 runs 17 residues. The CDR3 spells CASRINSRVGQSYEQYF. The CDR3 DNA sequence: TGTGCCAGCAGAATCAACAGCAGGGTTGGGCAATCCTACGAGCAGTACTTC.

About this clonotype: Likely a read error: the CDR3 ends without its conserved phenylalanine or tryptophan. The limits of the CDR3 on the DNA are not certain, so only TCRdb's listed CDR3 is given. The chain joins TRBV29-1 to TRBJ1-5; the table's D call TRBD1 went unverified against the DNA. Both ends counted, the CDR3 spans 16 residues. The V gene's germline CDR1 is SQVTM and CDR2 ANQGSEA. The CDR3 sequence: CSVVPYRRLAISPSIC.

The J gene is TRBJ2-1, the V gene TRBV2; 9 nucleotides match TRBD1. This CDR3 is 13 amino acids long. CDR1 is SNHLY and CDR2 is FYNNEI in the germline V gene. Losses at the gene ends were 9 bases for V and 5 bases for J; bases not matched to a gene: 5. The CDR3 coding sequence is TGTGCCAGAGACAGGGGGAGAGACAATGAGCAGTTCTTC. It is translated as CARDRGRDNEQFF.

The chain carries TRBV5-1 and TRBJ2-3; no firm D call. In germline, CDR1 is SGHRS, CDR2 YFSETQ. V was shortened by 4 bases and J by 6 bases, with 15 bases between the two germline ends. The CDR3 runs to 14 residues. The DNA of the CDR3 is TGCGCCAGCAGCCCGGAAAAGGTCCGGGATACGCAGTATTTT. Protein sequence: CASSPEKVRDTQYF.

This rearrangement joins TRBV6-5 to TRBJ1-1, with TRBD1 as a possible D gene (5 bases). In germline, CDR1 is MNHEY, CDR2 SVGAGI. The CDR3 covers 13 residues. Trimming left V 0 bases short and J 5 bases short, with 7 bases between. The CDR3 coding sequence is TGTGCCAGCAGTTACTCGGGGCCGACTGAAGCTTTCTTT. Its translation is CASSYSGPTEAFF.

The V gene is TRBV12-3 or TRBV12-4, the J gene TRBJ2-7; weak D call: TRBD1 (6 bases). The CDR3 has 13 residues. V lost 0 bases and J lost 7, with 10 bases in between. CDR3 sequence (DNA): TGTGCCAGCAGTTTAGCCCGGACAGCGGAGCAGTACTTC. Protein: CASSLARTAEQYF.

J is TRBJ1-5 and V is TRBV12-3 or TRBV12-4; the D gene is possibly TRBD1 (6 bases). This CDR3 region has 17 residues. V was cut by 6 bases and J by 1 base, with 19 bases left in between. The CDR3 DNA reads as TGTGCCAGCAGGAATTCGCAAACAGGGCCCAGCAATCAGCCCCAGCATTTT. Its translation is CASRNSQTGPSNQPQHF.

The chain carries TRBV13 and TRBJ2-7; D gene uncertain. In germline, CDR1 is PRHDT, CDR2 FYEKMQ (reference sequence). The CDR3 is made up of 14 amino acids. V was pared by 5 bases and J by 3 bases, with 14 bases between. CDR3 residues: CASSPGSGGYEQYF. Written as DNA, the CDR3 is TGTGCCAGCAGCCCAGGATCGGGCGGCTACGAGCAGTACTTC.

The rearrangement joins TRBV27 to TRBJ2-1; D remains unclear. The germline V gene encodes CDR1 MNHEY and CDR2 SMNVEV (reference sequence). V was shortened by 8 bases and J by 0 bases, with 5 bases between the two germline ends. This CDR3 is 12 amino acids long. CDR3 sequence: CASGDSYNEQFF. The CDR3 DNA reads as TGTGCCAGCGGAGACTCCTACAATGAGCAGTTCTTC.

In nucleotides, the CDR3 is TGTGCCAGCAGCCAACGACAGGGATATCGTTTCTACGAGCAGTACTTC. It encodes CASSQRQGYRFYEQYF. The chain recombines TRBV3-1 with TRBJ2-7, with 7 bases fitting TRBD1. The length of the CDR3 is 16 residues. Per the germline V gene, CDR1 is LGHDT and CDR2 is YNNKEL (reference sequence). Trimming cost V 2 bases and J 3 bases; bases outside gene matches: 10.

The chain combines TRBV5-1 with TRBJ1-2; maybe TRBD1 (6 bases). With 7 bases removed from V and 8 bases from J, the gap between germline ends came to 18 bases. Germline V CDR1 and CDR2: SGHRS, YFSETQ. The CDR3 is 13 residues long. CDR3 sequence: CASYGGSAFGYTF. CDR3 coding DNA: TGCGCCAGCTACGGGGGCAGCGCCTTCGGCTACACCTTC. Drawing the rest from reference TRBV5-1 and TRBJ1-2, the complete variable domain is KAGVTQTPRYLIKTRGQQVTLSCSPISGHRSVSWYQQTPGQGLQFLFEYFSETQRNKGNFPGRFSGRQFSNSRSEMNVSTLELGDSALYLCASYGGSAFGYTFGSGTRLTVV.